This record looks at one T cell receptor beta chain sequence and its context. The sample belongs to a study of OX40 agonist ivuxolimab in advanced cancers. Profiled with immunoSEQ multiplex PCR; TCRdb holds only in-frame clones, not every one. The sample shows some 23,000 clones, around 84% of them seen only once. This CDR3 has 16 amino acids. V shed 0 bases and J shed 1 base, with 11 bases lying between them. The germline V gene encodes CDR1 SGDLS and CDR2 YYNGEE. The chain links TRBV9 to TRBJ1-3; D might be TRBD1 (6 bases). The sequence was obtained from an adult with an advanced solid tumor such as melanoma, head and neck, liver or kidney cancer. Specimen: CD4+ or CD8+ T cells sorted from blood, collected in a trial of the OX40 agonist ivuxolimab. The CDR3 sequence is CASSVEGGISGNTIYF. CDR3 coding DNA: TGTGCCAGCAGCGTAGAGGGGGGGATTTCTGGAAACACCATATATTTT.